These 11 T cell receptor beta chains were all obtained from the same sample, sequenced in a study of cytomegalovirus exposure and HLA in healthy donors. Amplification used 60 Vbeta primers and 13 Jbeta primers. Some clones are missing from TCRdb's copy, which holds only in-frame ones; the method was immunoSEQ multiplex PCR. Here the sample spans about 190,000 clones, 60% to 80% being singletons. Sequenced: PBMCs. These receptors were taken from a woman aged 25 to 39 in good health and CMV-seropositive.

This sequence joins TRBV4-1 and TRBJ1-4; TRBD1 is a possible D gene (5 bases). This CDR3 has 15 residues. Germline CDR1 reads MGHRA; CDR2 reads YSYEKL. With 4 bases removed from V and 5 bases from J, the gap between germline ends came to 14 bases. The CDR3 nucleotides are TGCGCCAGCAGCCGACTCAGGGTGGACAATGAAAAACTGTTTTTT. The encoded protein is CASSRLRVDNEKLFF.

J is TRBJ2-7 and V is TRBV28; D is undetermined. The V gene lost 7 bases and the J gene lost 4 bases, with 20 bases spanning the gap. This CDR3 has 15 residues. Germline CDR1 is MDHEN and CDR2 is SYDVKM. DNA for the CDR3: TGTGCCAGCACCACCGAGACTCCCGTTGAATACGAGCAGTACTTC. The encoded protein is CASTTETPVEYEQYF.

The chain has TRBV7-2 and TRBJ2-7; TRBD2 aligns across 7 bases. In germline, CDR1 is SGHTA, CDR2 FQGNSA. V gave up 6 bases and J gave up 5 bases; unmatched junction bases: 13. The CDR3 loop spans 15 amino acids. The CDR3 bases are TGTGCCAGCAGTCCAGGCCCACTAGCGAATCACGAGCAGTACTTC. Protein: CASSPGPLANHEQYF.

Concerning this clone: The sample contains more than one DNA sequence encoding this CDR3. The genes are TRBV25-1 and TRBJ2-7; perhaps TRBD2 as D (5 bases). Trimming pared 4 bases from V and 7 bases from J, leaving 8 bases between. Germline values: CDR1 MGHDK, CDR2 SYGVNS. This CDR3 region has 11 residues. The CDR3 protein is CASSAGGEQYF. As DNA, the CDR3 is TGTGCCAGCAGTGCCGGAGGAGAGCAGTACTTC.

The rearrangement joins TRBV19 to TRBJ2-7, with D possibly being TRBD1 (6 bases). V was pared by 3 bases and J by 4 bases, with 19 bases between. Germline CDR1 reads LNHDA; CDR2 reads SQIVND (reference sequence). The CDR3 is 16 residues long. The chain's CDR3 is CASSISGGRGTYEQYF. The CDR3 nucleotides are TGTGCCAGTAGTATTAGTGGTGGCAGGGGCACGTACGAGCAGTACTTC.

The chain is built from TRBV6-5 and TRBJ1-2, with a weak D call TRBD1 (6 bases). Germline-derived CDR1 and CDR2 are MNHEY and SVGAGI. The V end lost 6 bases, the J end lost 2 bases, and 13 bases lay between the germline ends. The CDR3 runs to 14 residues. CDR3 sequence: CASSPDRRNYGYTF. The CDR3 coding sequence is TGTGCCAGCAGCCCCGACAGGAGAAACTATGGCTACACCTTC.

This clone was seen more than once but under ten times. The chain carries TRBV19 and TRBJ2-1; TRBD2 agrees at 8 bases. From germline, CDR1 is LNHDA and CDR2 SQIVND (reference sequence). The V gene end was trimmed by 8 bases and the J gene end by 0 bases; junction bases not matched to a gene: 3. CDR3 length: 14 residues. CDR3 DNA sequence: TGTGCCAGTTCCCTAGCGGGCTCCTACAATGAGCAGTTCTTC. Translated: CASSLAGSYNEQFF.

V is TRBV7-2 and J is TRBJ2-6, with 10 bases lining up with TRBD1. Germline V gene lookup returns CDR1 SGHTA and CDR2 FQGNSA. V shed 6 bases and J 2 bases; nucleotides not matched to a gene: 10. The CDR3 length is 18 residues. Here the CDR3 DNA reads TGTGCCAGCAGTCCACAGACCGGGACAGGGGCTGGGGCCAACGTCCTGACTTTC. It specifies CASSPQTGTGAGANVLTF.

J is TRBJ1-5 and V is TRBV6-6; D is perhaps TRBD1 (5 bases). V gave up 10 bases and J gave up 3 bases, with 16 bases separating them. The CDR3 is 14 residues long. CDR1 is MNHNY, CDR2 SVGAGI, per germline (reference sequence). CDR3: CATRDGTTNQPQHF. CDR3 DNA sequence: TGTGCCACCCGAGACGGGACTACCAATCAGCCCCAGCATTTT.

The rearrangement links TRBV6-5 to TRBJ2-2, with 8 nucleotides matching TRBD1. The J segment lost 2 bases and the V segment lost 0 bases, leaving 2 bases of the junction unmatched. Germline V CDR1 and CDR2: MNHEY, SVGAGI. The CDR3 runs 16 residues. CDR3 sequence (DNA): TGTGCCAGCAGTTACTCACAGGGGGTCAACACCGGGGAGCTGTTTTTT. Translating it yields CASSYSQGVNTGELFF.

This clone was counted once. The rearrangement uses TRBV28 and TRBJ1-1; D remains ambiguous. The germline V gene has CDR1 MDHEN and CDR2 SYDVKM. The CDR3 has 12 amino acids. V was shortened by 3 bases and J by 11 bases, with 13 bases between the two germline ends. The chain's CDR3 is CASSLSGGKAFF. The CDR3 DNA reads as TGTGCCAGCAGTTTGTCCGGAGGTAAGGCTTTCTTT.